The 6 T cell receptor beta chains below were found in one sample sequenced in a study of blood T cell repertoires in COVID-19. The protocol was immunoSEQ multiplex PCR, while the TCRdb copy is restricted to in-frame clones and leaves out a portion. The sample contains tens of thousands of clones, over 80% of which appear only once. The specimen was peripheral blood. These receptors came from a woman at least 80 years old with active COVID-19.

The chain recombines TRBV4-1 with TRBJ2-5; D ambiguous. The CDR3 spans 14 residues. Trimming stripped 2 bases from V and 5 bases from J, with 12 bases between. CDR1 and CDR2 from the germline V gene are MGHRA and YSYEKL. The CDR3 loop is CASSQIAAAETQYF. The CDR3 region has the DNA TGCGCCAGCAGCCAAATCGCGGCTGCGGAGACCCAGTACTTC.

The CDR3, as DNA: TGTGCCAGCAGTCACAGACAGGGAAATGGGAACGAGCAGTACTTC. Its translation: CASSHRQGNGNEQYF. V usage is TRBV28 and J usage is TRBJ2-7, with 7 nucleotides matching TRBD1. From germline, CDR1 is MDHEN and CDR2 SYDVKM. V was clipped by 5 bases and J by 5 bases; unmatched bases: 12. The CDR3 totals 15 residues.

This chain connects TRBV5-1 to TRBJ2-5; 7 positions agree with TRBD2. Germline V CDR1 and CDR2: SGHRS, YFSETQ. Trimming at V came to 0 bases and at J to 1 base, leaving 12 bases not matched to a gene. There are 18 residues in the CDR3. The CDR3 here is CASSLGPLAGVGQETQYF. DNA for the CDR3: TGCGCCAGCAGCTTGGGCCCCCTTGCGGGAGTTGGCCAAGAGACCCAGTACTTC.

The count of this clone is one. This chain joins TRBV28 and TRBJ2-7; a possible D gene is TRBD2 (7 bases). The CDR3 has 14 amino acids. Germline V gives CDR1 MDHEN, CDR2 SYDVKM. The V end was cut by 5 bases, the J end by 2 bases, with 13 bases between. The CDR3 sequence is CASSKGGRPYEQYF. The CDR3 DNA sequence: TGTGCCAGCAGTAAGGGGGGGAGACCCTACGAGCAGTACTTC.

This clone has only one observation. The chain combines TRBV15 with TRBJ2-1; 9 positions agree with TRBD2. Looked up from germline, CDR1 is LNHNV and CDR2 is YYDKDF (reference sequence). Trimming removed 4 bases from V and 2 bases from J; junction bases left unmatched: 3. The CDR3 loop spans 15 amino acids. CDR3 in DNA: TGTGCCACCAGCACCGGACTAGCGACCTACAATGAGCAGTTCTTC. It translates to CATSTGLATYNEQFF.

The chain is built from TRBV6-5 and TRBJ2-7, with a tentative D call TRBD2 (5 bases). V shed 9 bases and J shed 6 bases, with 12 bases lying between them. The V gene's germline CDR1 is MNHEY and CDR2 SVGAGI. The CDR3 totals 11 residues. The CDR3 sequence: CARDFLFEQYF. The DNA of the CDR3 is TGTGCCAGGGACTTCCTCTTCGAGCAGTACTTC.